This section outlines one T cell receptor (beta chain) sequence together with its context. As yet, its antigen is unknown. From the reads, TCRdb called clonotypes with MiXCR, one entry per CDR3 protein. The sample consists of some 240,000 distinct CDR3 sequences, 15% to 20% of them appearing once. The sample belongs to a study of T cell repertoires in cytomegalovirus infection. Background on the study: Indicated by public TCR beta signatures were CMV infection and matching HLA type.

Study outcomes and limitations: Summed public TCR beta family frequency identified CMV carriers bearing the relevant HLA. Across the ex vivo response, the dominant clonotypes were HLA-C-restricted CMV-specific TCR beta clonotypes.

Germline V gene data show CDR1 as SGHTA and CDR2 as FQGNSA. The CDR3 has 14 residues. V dropped 7 bases and J dropped 0; count of bases not matched to a gene: 5. The chain couples TRBV7-2 to TRBJ1-1; 7 nucleotides match TRBD1. Sequenced material: CD8+ T cells from PBMCs. The sequence derives from a human donor in good health (CMV status not recorded). Some clones in this sample may be carry-over from other donors' samples. CDR3 amino acids: CASNQGGMNTEAFF. The CDR3 DNA sequence: TGTGCCAGCAACCAGGGGGGAATGAACACTGAAGCTTTCTTT.